These 6 T cell receptor beta chains originate from one sample sequenced in a study of T cell responses to AZD1222 COVID-19 vaccine. Using immunoSEQ multiplex PCR, the repertoire was profiled, and TCRdb retains in-frame clones only, with some absent. The table records 200,000 or so clones, approximately 90% of them present only once. Sequenced material: peripheral blood, taken on day 0 of AZD1222 vaccination. The receptors here all came from an adult in good health.

The chain is built from TRBV9 and TRBJ2-7; D is perhaps TRBD2 (5 bases). The V gene's germline CDR1 is SGDLS and CDR2 YYNGEE. Between the trimmed V and J ends, which lost 4 bases and 0 bases, there was a span of 14 bases. This CDR3 is 15 amino acids long. The CDR3 is CASSPRSGSSYEQYF. CDR3 coding DNA: TGTGCCAGCAGCCCCCGGTCGGGAAGCTCCTACGAGCAGTACTTC. Supplemented by reference TRBV9 and TRBJ2-7, the full variable domain reads DSGVTQTPKHLITATGQRVTLRCSPRSGDLSVYWYQQSLDQGLQFLIQYYNGEERAKGNILERFSAQQFPDLHSELNLSSLELGDSALYFCASSPRSGSSYEQYFGPGTRLTVT.

This chain joins TRBV7-3 and TRBJ2-3, with 7 bases matching TRBD1. With 5 bases clipped from V and 4 bases from J, the junction kept 9 bases outside the gene matches. The CDR3 sequence is 15 residues long. Germline V gene data show CDR1 as SGHTA and CDR2 as FQGTGA. CDR3 sequence reads: CASSLTGEYSDTQYF. CDR3 DNA: TGTGCCAGCAGCCTTACAGGGGAGTATTCAGATACGCAGTATTTT.

This rearrangement joins TRBV24-1 to TRBJ2-3; D unclear. The V gene's germline CDR1 is KGHDR and CDR2 SFDVKD. The CDR3 contains 16 residues. Deletions cut 3 bases from V and 3 bases from J, with 15 bases between. This chain's CDR3 is CATSDTLSERTDTQYF. The CDR3 nucleotides read TGTGCCACCAGTGATACCTTATCGGAGCGAACAGATACGCAGTATTTT.

The chain uses TRBV29-1 and TRBJ1-4, with a tentative D call TRBD1 (5 bases). Trimming shortened V by 6 bases and J by 5 bases, and 13 bases separated the two germline ends. This CDR3 has 13 residues. Germline CDR1 and CDR2: SQVTM and ANQGSEA. CDR3 nucleotide sequence: TGCAGCGTGCGGAGGGGTCGAAATGAAAAACTGTTTTTT. Amino acids: CSVRRGRNEKLFF. The whole variable domain, remainder taken from reference TRBV29-1 and TRBJ1-4, is SAVISQKPSRDICQRGTSLTIQCQVDSQVTMMFWYRQQPGQSLTLIATANQGSEATYESGFVIDKFPISRPNLTFSTLTVSNMSPEDSSIYLCSVRRGRNEKLFFGSGTQLSVL.

The sample holds one count of this clone. V and J are TRBV24-1 and TRBJ2-7, with D possibly being TRBD1 or TRBD2 (5 bases each). The CDR3 loop spans 13 amino acids. V was pared by 12 bases and J by 0 bases, with 14 bases between. CDR1 and CDR2 (germline): KGHDR, SFDVKD. CDR3 coding DNA: TGTGCCCCCCCGGGACCGGACTCCTACGAGCAGTACTTC. It encodes CAPPGPDSYEQYF.

The rearrangement uses TRBV4-2 and TRBJ1-4; no firm D call. V was clipped by 4 bases and J by 3 bases, with 12 bases between them. Per the germline V gene, CDR1 is LGHNA and CDR2 is YNFKEQ. The CDR3 totals 15 residues. For the CDR3, the DNA is TGTGCCAGCAGCCGCGTGGAGCCTCCTAATGAAAAACTGTTTTTT. Translating it yields CASSRVEPPNEKLFF.